This record covers a single T cell receptor beta chain. Trimming took 5 bases from V and 5 from J; bases not matched to a gene: 12. CDR1 and CDR2 from the germline V gene are SNHLY and FYNNEI. The length of the CDR3 is 15 residues. Clones were sequenced by immunoSEQ multiplex PCR, and TCRdb holds only the in-frame ones, with some missing. The repertoire holds 400,000 to 500,000 clones, 90% seen once, with more than 6% in the top ten. The data derive from a study of control samples from healthy donors and cancer patients. This receptor was identified in a man in his forties with head and neck cancer. Material for sequencing was PBMCs. The rearrangement uses TRBV2 and TRBJ2-7, with 7 nucleotides matching TRBD1. CDR3 protein: CASSRAPGQINEQYF. CDR3 DNA: TGTGCCAGCAGTCGTGCCCCGGGACAGATCAACGAGCAGTACTTC.